The T cell receptor beta chain under discussion was sequenced for a study of T cell responses to AZD1222 COVID-19 vaccine. In the study overall: Second doses were pooled across both intervals (about 4 or about 12 weeks). General study results and limits: Researchers report vaccine-associated CD4 TCRs spanning spike, with dominance at 160-218 and 743-854. Seropositive at baseline were only six AZD1222 recipients.

Measured with immunoSEQ multiplex PCR; TCRdb has only the in-frame clones, and not every one. The table has approximately 160,000 clones, 80% to 95% seen once; the top ten hold about 4.4%. With regard to this clone: Its antigen is not identified.

Germline V CDR1 and CDR2: MDHEN, SYDVKM. Trimming took 6 bases from V and 0 from J; bases not matched to a gene: 7. The CDR3 is 15 amino acids. The gene calls are TRBV28 and TRBJ2-7; 8 bases agree with TRBD1. Specimen: peripheral blood, collected on day 0 of AZD1222 vaccination. The sequence came from an adult in good health. The CDR3 coding sequence is TGTGCCAGCAGAGGTAGGGACAGGAGCTCCTACGAGCAGTACTTC. It specifies CASRGRDRSSYEQYF.